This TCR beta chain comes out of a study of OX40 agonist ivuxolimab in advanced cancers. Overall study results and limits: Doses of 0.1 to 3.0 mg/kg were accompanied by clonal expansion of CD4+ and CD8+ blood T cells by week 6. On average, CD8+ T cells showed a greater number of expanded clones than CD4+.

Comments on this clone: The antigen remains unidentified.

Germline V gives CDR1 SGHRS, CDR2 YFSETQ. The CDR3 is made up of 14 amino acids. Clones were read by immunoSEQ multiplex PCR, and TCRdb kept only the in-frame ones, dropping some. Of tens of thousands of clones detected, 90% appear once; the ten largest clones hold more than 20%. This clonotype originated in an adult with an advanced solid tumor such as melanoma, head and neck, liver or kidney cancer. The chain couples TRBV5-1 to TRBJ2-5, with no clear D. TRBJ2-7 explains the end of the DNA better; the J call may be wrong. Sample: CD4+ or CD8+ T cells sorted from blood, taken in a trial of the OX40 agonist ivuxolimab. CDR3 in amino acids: CASSSRTSFYEQYF. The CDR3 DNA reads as TGCGCCAGCAGCTCTCGGACGTCTTTTTACGAGCAGTACTTC.